The rows below give T cell receptor beta chains drawn from one sample of a study of cytomegalovirus exposure and HLA in healthy donors. Assay: immunoSEQ multiplex PCR; the TCRdb copy retains only in-frame clones and omits some. The sample contains tens of thousands of clones, approximately 84% of which appear only once. The sequenced sample was PBMCs. The receptors stem from a man aged 45 to 65 in good health and CMV-seronegative. Each CDR3 is given with its conserved first and last residue. Each record gives: D gene, V gene, J gene, clone size, CDR3 protein. The D gene is left open where the match is weak. Part of the rows lack a size; the others show once, few, many or a class for expanded clones.

d_call: .
v_call: TRBV5-6
j_call: TRBJ2-5
clone_size: .
cdr3_aa: CASSLVGLSTETQYF

d_call: .
v_call: TRBV6-6
j_call: TRBJ2-7
clone_size: .
cdr3_aa: CASSYSTPGYEQYF

d_call: .
v_call: TRBV19
j_call: TRBJ1-1
clone_size: .
cdr3_aa: CASSFSSGRQYTEAFF

d_call: .
v_call: TRBV6-6
j_call: TRBJ1-1
clone_size: .
cdr3_aa: CASRAPTVNTEAFF

d_call: TRBD1
v_call: TRBV7-9
j_call: TRBJ1-4
clone_size: .
cdr3_aa: CASSLDGRGGEKLFF

d_call: TRBD1
v_call: TRBV15
j_call: TRBJ1-1
clone_size: .
cdr3_aa: CATSRGNAGGTEAFF

d_call: .
v_call: TRBV14
j_call: TRBJ2-7
clone_size: .
cdr3_aa: CASSQDLGGEQYF

d_call: TRBD1
v_call: TRBV30
j_call: TRBJ1-5
clone_size: .
cdr3_aa: CAWSRQGRLGQPQHF

d_call: .
v_call: TRBV30
j_call: TRBJ2-7
clone_size: .
cdr3_aa: CAWSVLGRGYEQYF

d_call: .
v_call: TRBV5-1
j_call: TRBJ2-5
clone_size: few
cdr3_aa: CASSLALETQYF

d_call: .
v_call: TRBV7-2
j_call: TRBJ2-7
clone_size: .
cdr3_aa: CASSLMAGLRLEQYF

d_call: TRBD1
v_call: TRBV7-9
j_call: TRBJ2-3
clone_size: .
cdr3_aa: CASSTIGTGGLDTQYF

d_call: .
v_call: TRBV20-1
j_call: TRBJ2-7
clone_size: once
cdr3_aa: CSAPDLGRQYF

d_call: .
v_call: TRBV4-3
j_call: TRBJ1-2
clone_size: once
cdr3_aa: CASSQDPPGDYGYTF

d_call: .
v_call: TRBV6-5
j_call: TRBJ2-7
clone_size: few
cdr3_aa: CASSPSGMSSYEQYF

d_call: TRBD2
v_call: TRBV23-1
j_call: TRBJ2-1
clone_size: .
cdr3_aa: CASSPRTSGDNEQFF

d_call: TRBD1
v_call: TRBV19
j_call: TRBJ2-2
clone_size: .
cdr3_aa: CASSIFQGASGELFF

d_call: .
v_call: TRBV27
j_call: TRBJ2-4
clone_size: .
cdr3_aa: CASSGWDIGKNIQYF

d_call: .
v_call: TRBV7-2
j_call: TRBJ1-2
clone_size: .
cdr3_aa: CASSVGEGEGYTF

d_call: TRBD1
v_call: TRBV25-1
j_call: TRBJ1-6
clone_size: .
cdr3_aa: CASSESIGGKFFLHF

d_call: .
v_call: TRBV7-9
j_call: TRBJ1-2
clone_size: .
cdr3_aa: CSSSYSSGSAGGYTF

d_call: .
v_call: TRBV2
j_call: TRBJ2-7
clone_size: .
cdr3_aa: CASSEYIEQYF

d_call: TRBD2
v_call: TRBV27
j_call: TRBJ2-7
clone_size: .
cdr3_aa: CASSAWGLAGGEQYF

d_call: .
v_call: TRBV29-1
j_call: TRBJ2-3
clone_size: .
cdr3_aa: CSAMTGASTDTQYF

d_call: .
v_call: TRBV4-1
j_call: TRBJ2-3
clone_size: once
cdr3_aa: CASSRTGSPTDTQYF

d_call: TRBD2
v_call: TRBV28
j_call: TRBJ2-7
clone_size: .
cdr3_aa: CASGSGRDEQYF

d_call: TRBD2
v_call: TRBV27
j_call: TRBJ2-6
clone_size: .
cdr3_aa: CASSRTWTSGVSGANVLTF

d_call: TRBD2
v_call: TRBV7-2
j_call: TRBJ2-7
clone_size: .
cdr3_aa: CASSLVSSGGNEQYF

d_call: TRBD1
v_call: TRBV27
j_call: TRBJ1-5
clone_size: .
cdr3_aa: CASMTTGLNQPQHF

d_call: TRBD1
v_call: TRBV5-4
j_call: TRBJ2-7
clone_size: .
cdr3_aa: CASSTRTGGSEQYF

d_call: TRBD1
v_call: TRBV7-9
j_call: TRBJ2-7
clone_size: once
cdr3_aa: CASSLEGGGYEQYF

d_call: .
v_call: TRBV5-1
j_call: TRBJ1-2
clone_size: .
cdr3_aa: CASSNVHEGRYGYTF

d_call: .
v_call: TRBV5-4
j_call: TRBJ1-2
clone_size: .
cdr3_aa: CASSFRTVSYGYTF

d_call: TRBD1
v_call: TRBV5-8
j_call: .
clone_size: .
cdr3_aa: CASSYYRGRRYEQYF

d_call: TRBD1
v_call: TRBV6-1
j_call: TRBJ1-2
clone_size: .
cdr3_aa: CASRGKETGGFGYTF

d_call: .
v_call: TRBV7-9
j_call: TRBJ1-5
clone_size: .
cdr3_aa: CASTEGGKGQPQHF

d_call: .
v_call: TRBV5-1
j_call: TRBJ2-6
clone_size: .
cdr3_aa: CASAPQGWGFVLTF

d_call: TRBD1
v_call: TRBV14
j_call: TRBJ2-7
clone_size: once
cdr3_aa: CASSQDRGPGTVYEQYF

d_call: TRBD2
v_call: TRBV2
j_call: TRBJ2-5
clone_size: once
cdr3_aa: CATRLAELQYF

d_call: .
v_call: TRBV7-9
j_call: TRBJ2-5
clone_size: .
cdr3_aa: CASSPVNSVQETQYF

d_call: TRBD1
v_call: TRBV7-8
j_call: TRBJ2-1
clone_size: few
cdr3_aa: CASRKETGSLYNEQFF

d_call: .
v_call: TRBV20-1
j_call: TRBJ2-1
clone_size: once
cdr3_aa: CSALSGFEQFF

d_call: .
v_call: TRBV9
j_call: TRBJ2-1
clone_size: .
cdr3_aa: CASGDNEQFF

d_call: TRBD1
v_call: TRBV7-2
j_call: TRBJ1-6
clone_size: .
cdr3_aa: CASSTTGTGDSPLHF